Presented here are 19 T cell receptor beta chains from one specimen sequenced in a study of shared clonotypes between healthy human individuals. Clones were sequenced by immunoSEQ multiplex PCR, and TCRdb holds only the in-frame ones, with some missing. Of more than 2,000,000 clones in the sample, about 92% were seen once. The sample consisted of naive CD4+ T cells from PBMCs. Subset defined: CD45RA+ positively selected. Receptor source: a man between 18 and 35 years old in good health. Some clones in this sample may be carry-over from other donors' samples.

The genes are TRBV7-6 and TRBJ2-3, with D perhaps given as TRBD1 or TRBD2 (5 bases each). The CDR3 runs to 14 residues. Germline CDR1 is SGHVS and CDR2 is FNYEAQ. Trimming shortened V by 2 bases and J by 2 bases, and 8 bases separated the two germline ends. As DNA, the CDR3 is TGTGCCAGCAGCTTATTGGGGGTCACAGATACGCAGTATTTT. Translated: CASSLLGVTDTQYF.

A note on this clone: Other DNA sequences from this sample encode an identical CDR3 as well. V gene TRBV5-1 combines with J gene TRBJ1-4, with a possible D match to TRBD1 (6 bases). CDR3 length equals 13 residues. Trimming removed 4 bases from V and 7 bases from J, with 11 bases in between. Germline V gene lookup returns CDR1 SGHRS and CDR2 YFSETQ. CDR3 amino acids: CASSREGGEKLFF. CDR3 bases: TGCGCCAGCAGCAGGGAGGGGGGTGAAAAACTGTTTTTT.

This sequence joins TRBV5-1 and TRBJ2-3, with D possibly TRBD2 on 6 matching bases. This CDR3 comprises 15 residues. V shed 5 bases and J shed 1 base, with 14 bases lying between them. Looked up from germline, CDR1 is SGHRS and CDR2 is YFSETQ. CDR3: CASSPDQRGTDTQYF. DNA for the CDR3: TGCGCCAGCAGTCCTGACCAGCGGGGCACAGATACGCAGTATTTT.

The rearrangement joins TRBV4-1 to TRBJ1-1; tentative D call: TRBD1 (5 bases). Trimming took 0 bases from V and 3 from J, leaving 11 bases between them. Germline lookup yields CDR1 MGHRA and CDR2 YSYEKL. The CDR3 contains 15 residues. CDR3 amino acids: CASSQEGQGYTEAFF. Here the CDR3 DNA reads TGCGCCAGCAGCCAAGAAGGCCAGGGCTACACTGAAGCTTTCTTT.

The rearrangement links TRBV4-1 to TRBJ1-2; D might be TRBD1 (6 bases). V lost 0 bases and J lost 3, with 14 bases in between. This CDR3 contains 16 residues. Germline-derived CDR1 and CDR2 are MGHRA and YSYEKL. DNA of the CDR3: TGCGCCAGCAGCCAAGATAGCTCGCGACAGGACTATGGCTACACCTTC. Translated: CASSQDSSRQDYGYTF.

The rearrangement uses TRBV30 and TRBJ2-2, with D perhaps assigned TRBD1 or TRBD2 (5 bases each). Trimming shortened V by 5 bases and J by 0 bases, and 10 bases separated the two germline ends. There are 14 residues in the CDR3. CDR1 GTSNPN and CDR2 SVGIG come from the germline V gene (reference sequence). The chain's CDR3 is CAWGGRANTGELFF. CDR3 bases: TGTGCCTGGGGGGGTCGGGCGAACACCGGGGAGCTGTTTTTT.

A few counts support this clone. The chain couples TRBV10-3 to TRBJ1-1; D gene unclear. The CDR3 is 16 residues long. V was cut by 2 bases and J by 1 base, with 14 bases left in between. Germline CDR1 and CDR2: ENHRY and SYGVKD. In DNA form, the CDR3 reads TGTGCCATCAGTGAGAGGCCACTAAGGAGGAACACTGAAGCTTTCTTT. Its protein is CAISERPLRRNTEAFF.

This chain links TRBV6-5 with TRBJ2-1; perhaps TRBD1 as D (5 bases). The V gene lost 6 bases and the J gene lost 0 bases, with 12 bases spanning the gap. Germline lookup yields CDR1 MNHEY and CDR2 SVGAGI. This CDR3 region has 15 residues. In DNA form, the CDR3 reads TGTGCCAGCAGATCAACAGGAAACTCCTACAATGAGCAGTTCTTC. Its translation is CASRSTGNSYNEQFF.

The CDR3 bases are TGTGCCAGCAGCCAGGCCTATCGGACTAGCGGGAGGAATGAGCAGTTCTTC. Its protein product is CASSQAYRTSGRNEQFF. The chain joins TRBV4-2 to TRBJ2-1; 14 bases align to TRBD2. Germline loops: CDR1 LGHNA, CDR2 YNFKEQ. V lost 3 bases, J lost 7 bases, and 8 bases stayed unmatched. The CDR3 covers 17 residues.

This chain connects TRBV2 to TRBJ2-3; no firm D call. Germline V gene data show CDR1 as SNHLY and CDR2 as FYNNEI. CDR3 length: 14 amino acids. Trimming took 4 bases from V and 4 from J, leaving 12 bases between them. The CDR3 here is CASSVRSEADTQYF. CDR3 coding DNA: TGTGCCAGCAGTGTGCGGTCGGAAGCAGATACGCAGTATTTT.

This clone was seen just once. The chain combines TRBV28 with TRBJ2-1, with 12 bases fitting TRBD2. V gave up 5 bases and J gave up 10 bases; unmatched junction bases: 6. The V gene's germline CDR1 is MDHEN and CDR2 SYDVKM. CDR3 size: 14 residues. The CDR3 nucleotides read TGTGCCAGCAGTCTTGGACTAGCGGGAAAGGAGCAGTTCTTC. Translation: CASSLGLAGKEQFF.

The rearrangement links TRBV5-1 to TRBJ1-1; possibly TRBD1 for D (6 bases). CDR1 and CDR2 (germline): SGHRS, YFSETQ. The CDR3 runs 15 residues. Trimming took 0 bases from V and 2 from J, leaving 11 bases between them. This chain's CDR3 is CASSLGTAPNTEAFF. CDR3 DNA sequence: TGCGCCAGCAGCTTGGGGACAGCTCCAAACACTGAAGCTTTCTTT.

The CDR3 spells CASSQGTGGIYEQYF. The CDR3 DNA reads as TGTGCCAGCTCCCAAGGGACAGGGGGCATCTACGAGCAGTACTTC. The chain links TRBV18 to TRBJ2-7, with TRBD1 identical over 12 bases. Germline assignment: CDR1 KGHSH and CDR2 LQKENI. The trim removed 6 bases at V and 3 bases at J, leaving 6 bases unmatched. CDR3 length equals 15 residues.

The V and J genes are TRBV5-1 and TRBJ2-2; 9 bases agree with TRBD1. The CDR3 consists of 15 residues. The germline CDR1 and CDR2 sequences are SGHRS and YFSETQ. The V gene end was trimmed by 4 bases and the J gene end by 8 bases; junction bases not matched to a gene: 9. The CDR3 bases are TGCGCCAGCAGCGCCGGGACAGGGATTGATGGGGAGCTGTTTTTT. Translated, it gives CASSAGTGIDGELFF.

The CDR3 nucleotides are TGTGCCAGCAGCCAAACGAGCGGTACTGAAGCTTTCTTT. This codes for CASSQTSGTEAFF. The rearrangement uses TRBV4-2 and TRBJ1-1; D uncertain. The ends were cut back, 2 bases at V and 5 bases at J, with 9 bases in the middle. The CDR3 is 13 residues long. Germline CDR1 and CDR2: LGHNA and YNFKEQ.

The CDR3 coding sequence is TGTGCCAGTAGTTCCACCTACGGACCTATTCAGGAACTGTTTTTT. The encoded protein is CASSSTYGPIQELFF. V usage is TRBV19 and J usage is TRBJ1-4; no definite D call. The germline CDR1 and CDR2 sequences are LNHDA and SQIVND (reference sequence). CDR3 length equals 15 residues. V was clipped by 5 bases and J by 12 bases, with 22 bases between them.

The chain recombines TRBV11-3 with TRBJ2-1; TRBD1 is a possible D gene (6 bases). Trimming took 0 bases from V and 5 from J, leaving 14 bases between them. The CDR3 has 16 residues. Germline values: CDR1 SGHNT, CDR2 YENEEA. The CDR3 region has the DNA TGTGCCAGCAGCTTAGATGGGGTGGGACATCACAATGAGCAGTTCTTC. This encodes CASSLDGVGHHNEQFF.

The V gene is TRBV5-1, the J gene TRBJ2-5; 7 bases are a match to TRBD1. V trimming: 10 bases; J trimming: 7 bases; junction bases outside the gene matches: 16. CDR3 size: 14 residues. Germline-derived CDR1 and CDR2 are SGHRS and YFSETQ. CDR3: CAVRPGQSSSTQYF. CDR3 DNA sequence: TGCGCCGTACGACCGGGACAGAGTTCGTCGACCCAGTACTTC.

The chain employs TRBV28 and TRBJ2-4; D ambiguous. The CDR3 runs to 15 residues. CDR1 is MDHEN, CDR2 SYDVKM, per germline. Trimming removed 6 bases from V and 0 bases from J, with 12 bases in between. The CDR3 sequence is CASSFQAIAKNIQYF. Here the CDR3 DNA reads TGTGCCAGCAGCTTCCAGGCAATAGCCAAAAACATTCAGTACTTC.